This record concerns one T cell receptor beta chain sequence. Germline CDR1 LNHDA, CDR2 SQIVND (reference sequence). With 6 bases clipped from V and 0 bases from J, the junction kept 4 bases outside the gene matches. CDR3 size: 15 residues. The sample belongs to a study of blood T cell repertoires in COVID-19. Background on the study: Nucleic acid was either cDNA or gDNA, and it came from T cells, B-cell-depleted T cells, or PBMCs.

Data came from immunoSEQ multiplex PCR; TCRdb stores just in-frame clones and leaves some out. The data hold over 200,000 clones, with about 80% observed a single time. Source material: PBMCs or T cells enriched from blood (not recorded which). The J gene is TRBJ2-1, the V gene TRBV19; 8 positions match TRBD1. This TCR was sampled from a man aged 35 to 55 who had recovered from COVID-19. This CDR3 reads CASRRDRSSYNEQFF. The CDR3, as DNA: TGTGCCAGTAGGAGGGACAGGAGCTCCTACAATGAGCAGTTCTTC.